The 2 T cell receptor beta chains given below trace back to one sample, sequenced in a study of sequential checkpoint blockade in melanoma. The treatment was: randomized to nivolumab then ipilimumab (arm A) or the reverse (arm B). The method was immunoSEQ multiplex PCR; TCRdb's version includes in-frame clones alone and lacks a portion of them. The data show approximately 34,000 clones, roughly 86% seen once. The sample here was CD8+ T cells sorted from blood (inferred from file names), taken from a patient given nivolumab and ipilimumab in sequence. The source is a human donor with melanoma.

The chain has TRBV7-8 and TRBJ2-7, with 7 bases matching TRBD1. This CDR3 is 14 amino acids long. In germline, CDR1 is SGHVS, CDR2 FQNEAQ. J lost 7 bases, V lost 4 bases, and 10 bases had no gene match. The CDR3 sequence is CASSWAAGGQEQYF. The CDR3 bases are TGTGCCAGCAGCTGGGCGGCAGGGGGACAGGAGCAGTACTTC.

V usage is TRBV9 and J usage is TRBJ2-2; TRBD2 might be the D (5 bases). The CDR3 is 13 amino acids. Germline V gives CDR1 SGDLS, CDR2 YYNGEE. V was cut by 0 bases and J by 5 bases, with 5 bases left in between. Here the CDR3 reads CASSVGGTGELFF. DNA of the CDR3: TGTGCCAGCAGCGTAGGCGGGACCGGGGAGCTGTTTTTT.